The rows below give T cell receptor beta chains drawn from one sample of a study of T-cell memory formation after mild COVID-19. TCRdb reprocessed the 5' RACE reads via MiXCR and lists one record per CDR3 protein. The sample has under 400,000 distinct CDR3 sequences; 25% to 30% are singletons. Sequencing was done on a sample of PBMCs or a T cell subset sorted from them (not recorded which). Receptor source: an adult woman who had mild COVID-19 (a few samples of this study predate the infection). Cell type and time point are not known. Each CDR3 is given with its conserved first and last residue. A D gene is named only where the DNA matches it firmly. For some rows the clone size is stated as once, few or many, or as a class when expanded; others skip it.

j_call v_call d_call clone_size cdr3_nt cdr3_aa
TRBJ2-3 TRBV4-2 - once TGTGCCAGCAGCCAAGTTTCGGGGAAGGGAAGCACAGATACGCAGTATTTT CASSQVSGKGSTDTQYF
TRBJ2-1 TRBV20-1 - few TGCAGTGCCGAGGAAATCGTAGTGGGGGATGAGCAGTTCTTC CSAEEIVVGDEQFF
TRBJ2-7 TRBV2 TRBD2 few TGTGCCAGCAGTGAGGGACTAGCGGGAGTCCACGAGCAGTACTTC CASSEGLAGVHEQYF
TRBJ2-5 TRBV5-1 TRBD1 - TGCGCCAGCAGCCTTTCAGGGGGCGAAGAGACCCAGTACTTC CASSLSGGEETQYF
TRBJ2-1 TRBV27 - once TGTGCCAGCAGTTTATTGGGTGGGCATGAGCAGTTCTTC CASSLLGGHEQFF
TRBJ2-5 TRBV6-1 TRBD1 once TGTGCCAGCAGTGCCCCGGTCACAGGGGGCCAGTACTTC CASSAPVTGGQYF
TRBJ2-7 TRBV9 TRBD1 - TGTGCCAGCAGCGCGCACCCGGGACAGGGAACTTCCTACGAGCAGTACTTC CASSAHPGQGTSYEQYF
TRBJ2-7 TRBV7-9 - few TGTGCCAGCAGCTTAAGTCCAGGGATCAGCTCCTACGAGCAGTACTTC CASSLSPGISSYEQYF
TRBJ2-6 TRBV23-1 TRBD1 - TGCGCCAGCAGTCAATGCCGGACAGGGGGCGCGGTGAGGGCCAACGTCCTGACTTTC CASSQCRTGGAVRANVLTF
TRBJ2-1 TRBV24-1 TRBD1 - TGTGCCACCAGTGATCGGGACAGGGACTCCTACAATGAGCAGTTCTTC CATSDRDRDSYNEQFF
TRBJ1-5 TRBV19 - - TGTGCCAGTAGTACACCACCACAGGGTATTGGCAATCAGCCCCAGCATTTT CASSTPPQGIGNQPQHF
TRBJ2-1 TRBV20-1 TRBD1 - TGCAGTGCTACCGACAGGGTCCATATCGATGAGCAGTTCTTC CSATDRVHIDEQFF
TRBJ2-4 TRBV7-9 - few TGTGCCAGCAGCTCGATAGCCAAAAACATTCAGTACTTC CASSSIAKNIQYF
TRBJ2-7 TRBV4-3 TRBD2 - TGCGCCAGCAGCCAAGGCGGGAGAGGCTACGAGCAGTACTTC CASSQGGRGYEQYF
TRBJ2-1 TRBV7-9 TRBD2 - TGTGCCAGCAGCTTGGTCGGGAGGGGTTCCAATGAGCAGTTCTTC CASSLVGRGSNEQFF
TRBJ2-1 TRBV5-5 - many TGTGCCAGCAGCTTGGAACTAGGTGGAGTCAATGAGCAGTTCTTC CASSLELGGVNEQFF
TRBJ2-7 TRBV5-5 - - TGTGCCAGCAGCTCAGTTGGGACCGAGCAGTACTTC CASSSVGTEQYF
TRBJ2-1 TRBV3-1 TRBD2 - TGTGCCAGCAGCCAAGATCCAGCGGGAGCCTACAATGAGCAGTTCTTC CASSQDPAGAYNEQFF
TRBJ1-5 TRBV23-1 - - TGCGCCAGCAGTTCCGACATACGCAATCAGCCCCAGCATTTT CASSSDIRNQPQHF
TRBJ2-1 TRBV6-5 - few TGTGCCAGCGGCCCCGGAGGCGTCGGTTACAATGAGCAGTTCTTC CASGPGGVGYNEQFF
TRBJ1-3 TRBV5-4 TRBD1 - TGTGCCAGCAGCGTCGGGACAGGGACTGGAAACACCATATATTTT CASSVGTGTGNTIYF
TRBJ1-1 TRBV18 - - TGTGCCAGCTCACCAAGTTTTCTGAACACTGAAGCTTTCTTT CASSPSFLNTEAFF
TRBJ1-3 TRBV12-3/TRBV12-4 - few TGTGCCAGCAGTTTAGCAGCACAATCTGGAAACACCATATATTTT CASSLAAQSGNTIYF
TRBJ2-4 TRBV12-3/TRBV12-4 TRBD1 once TGTGCCAGCAGTGGGACAGGGGTAGCCAAAAACATTCAGTACTTC CASSGTGVAKNIQYF
TRBJ2-7 TRBV2 TRBD2 - TGTGCCAGCACCTTCAGAGGACTAGTAGGTCGCGGGATCCACTACGAGCAGTACTTC CASTFRGLVGRGIHYEQYF
TRBJ2-7 TRBV9 - - TGTGCCAGCGCCCCTGGAGGGCTATACTACGAGCAGTACTTC CASAPGGLYYEQYF
TRBJ2-7 TRBV5-5 - - TGTGCCAGCAGCTTGGCCGGGGGAGGCACCTACGAGCAGTACTTC CASSLAGGGTYEQYF
TRBJ2-7 TRBV29-1 TRBD1 - TGCAGCGTTGAAGTCCCAAGACAGGGCCCCTACGAGCAGTACTTC CSVEVPRQGPYEQYF
TRBJ2-7 TRBV5-1 - - TGCGCCAGCAGCTTGGCCCAGCCGCGTCACGACGAGCAGTACTTC CASSLAQPRHDEQYF
TRBJ2-5 TRBV7-2 TRBD2 - TGTGCCAGCAGCTTAGGCCGGGGGGGGGCCTCACCCCAAGAGACCCAGTACTTC CASSLGRGGASPQETQYF
TRBJ1-2 TRBV27 - - TGTGCCAGCAGTCCACCCGGCAGGGTCGGCTATGGCTACACCTTC CASSPPGRVGYGYTF
TRBJ2-1 TRBV20-1 TRBD2 - TGCAGTGCGGGACTAGCGGGAGAGCAGTTCTTC CSAGLAGEQFF
TRBJ2-2 TRBV4-1 TRBD1 - TGCGCCAGCAGCCATTGGACAGGGAAGAACACCGGGGAGCTGTTTTTT CASSHWTGKNTGELFF
TRBJ1-4 TRBV7-9 TRBD1 few TGTGCCAGCAGCTTGGGACAGGGAAGTGAAAAACTGTTTTTT CASSLGQGSEKLFF
TRBJ2-3 TRBV18 TRBD1 few TGTGCCAGCTCACCGGACAGGCGGAATACGCAGTATTTT CASSPDRRNTQYF
TRBJ2-7 TRBV15 - - TGTGCCACCAGCAGCGATGGTGGGGAAACCTACGAGCAGTACTTC CATSSDGGETYEQYF
TRBJ1-2 TRBV7-8 - - TGTGCCAGCAGGACACTAGGGGACACTAACTATGGCTACACCTTC CASRTLGDTNYGYTF
TRBJ1-1 TRBV24-1 - - TGTGCCACCAGTGATTTGCTGAACACTGAAGCTTTCTTT CATSDLLNTEAFF
TRBJ1-5 TRBV6-5 - few TGTGCCAGCAGCCCGGCACGCTATAGCAATCAGCCCCAGCATTTT CASSPARYSNQPQHF
TRBJ1-1 TRBV5-1 - - TGCGCCACCTCCGGAGCCTTAAACACTGAAGCTTTCTTT CATSGALNTEAFF
TRBJ2-1 TRBV6-1 TRBD2 - TGTGCCAGCAGTGGCCAGCGCGGGGGGGTCTACAATGAGCAGTTCTTC CASSGQRGGVYNEQFF
TRBJ2-7 TRBV19 - - TGTGCCAGTAAGGGCAGGGGGAGGGACGAGCAGTACTTC CASKGRGRDEQYF
TRBJ2-1 TRBV24-1 TRBD2 - TGTGCCACCGAAGTAGCGGGAGTACAGGAGCAGTTCTTC CATEVAGVQEQFF
TRBJ2-6 TRBV7-9 - - TGTGCCAGCAGCGTTCCTAACAAGGGGGCCAACGTCCTGACTTTC CASSVPNKGANVLTF
TRBJ2-3 TRBV7-9 TRBD2 - TGTGCCAGCAGCGTCTCGGGGGGGCTAAGAGATACGCAGTATTTT CASSVSGGLRDTQYF
TRBJ2-1 TRBV12-3/TRBV12-4 - - TGTGCCAGCAGTTTTCAACGGACAGAATACAATGAGCAGTTCTTC CASSFQRTEYNEQFF
TRBJ2-7 TRBV2 - - TGTGCCAGCACCCGATCCGGCGAGCAGTACTTC CASTRSGEQYF
TRBJ2-7 TRBV20-1 - few TGCAGTGCTAGAGGGGTGAGCTCCTACGAGCAGTACTTC CSARGVSSYEQYF
TRBJ2-1 TRBV7-2 - few TGTGCCAGCAGCTTAGGCGGGACTGGGTACAATGAGCAGTTCTTC CASSLGGTGYNEQFF
TRBJ2-3 TRBV20-1 - few TGCAGTGCTAGGTCCTCCAGCTACAAAGATACGCAGTATTTT CSARSSSYKDTQYF
TRBJ2-5 TRBV3-1 TRBD1 - TGTGCCAGCAGCCAGATGACAGGGCAAGAGACCCAGTACTTC CASSQMTGQETQYF
TRBJ2-1 TRBV9 TRBD2 - TGTGCCAGCAGCGAAAAACTAGCGGGAGTAGGAAATGAGCAGTTCTTC CASSEKLAGVGNEQFF
TRBJ2-1 TRBV18 TRBD2 few TGTGCCAGCTCACAGGCTAGCGGGATGAATGAGCAGTTCTTC CASSQASGMNEQFF
TRBJ2-5 TRBV6-5 - few TGTGCCAGCAGTTACTCGTATAAGGGTATCGAGACCCAGTACTTC CASSYSYKGIETQYF
TRBJ2-2 TRBV12-3/TRBV12-4 - few TGTGCCAGCAGGCGGGACTTGGGGAGGCTGTTTTTT CASRRDLGRLFF